The 6 T cell receptor beta chains below all came from one sample that was sequenced in a study of response to subunit inactivated influenza vaccine. TCRdb used MiXCR to reprocess the RT-PCR reads, holding one entry per CDR3 protein. The sample shows more than 250,000 distinct CDR3 sequences, roughly 22% of them seen only once. The specimen comprised PBMCs from blood, sampled less than 22 months after vaccination. All receptors come from a man between 50 and 70 years old who received an inactivated influenza vaccine.

The sample holds a few counts of this clonotype. The chain employs TRBV29-1 and TRBJ2-3; D is possibly TRBD2 (6 bases). V was trimmed by 4 bases and J by 5 bases, leaving 13 bases between them. Germline loops: CDR1 SQVTM, CDR2 ANQGSEA. This CDR3 has 13 amino acids. The CDR3 sequence is CSVGRVLGDTQYF. The DNA for the CDR3 is TGCAGCGTTGGGAGGGTTTTAGGAGATACGCAGTATTTT.

This clonotype was observed a few times. The chain recombines TRBV6-5 with TRBJ1-2; possibly TRBD1 for D (6 bases). The CDR3 runs 11 residues. V was cut by 6 bases and J by 6 bases, with 8 bases left in between. Germline V gene sequence: CDR1 MNHEY, CDR2 SVGAGI. This CDR3 is CASRNRDGYTF. The CDR3 coding sequence is TGTGCCAGCAGAAACAGGGATGGCTACACCTTC.

In this sample, this clonotype turned up many times. This chain links TRBV12-3 or TRBV12-4 with TRBJ1-5, with 7 positions matching TRBD1. The CDR3 extends over 14 amino acids. The trim removed 6 bases at V and 2 bases at J, leaving 4 bases unmatched. CDR3 nucleotide sequence: TGTGCCAGCAGACAGGGGAAGGGCAATCAGCCCCAGCATTTT. Translation gives CASRQGKGNQPQHF.

This clonotype was observed many times. The rearrangement joins TRBV27 to TRBJ2-7; 8 bases agree with TRBD2. The CDR3 is made up of 16 amino acids. V gave up 0 bases and J gave up 2 bases; unmatched junction bases: 6. The germline gives CDR1 MNHEY, CDR2 SMNVEV (reference sequence). CDR3 bases: TGTGCCAGCAGTTTATCGGCCCCGGGGGGGGCCTACGAGCAGTACTTC. This translates into CASSLSAPGGAYEQYF.

The table lists this clonotype with a few counts. The chain is built from TRBV5-1 and TRBJ1-1; 8 bases are a match to TRBD1. J was trimmed by 0 bases and V by 1 base; bases with no gene match: 5. CDR3 size: 16 residues. Germline V gene data show CDR1 as SGHRS and CDR2 as YFSETQ. The CDR3 reads CASSLQGASLNTEAFF. CDR3 nucleotides: TGCGCCAGCAGCTTGCAGGGGGCGAGTCTGAACACTGAAGCTTTCTTT.

In its sample, this clonotype was seen a few times. The chain carries TRBV7-3 and TRBJ2-5; D is undetermined. Trimming left V 2 bases short and J 5 bases short, with 9 bases between. Germline CDR1 is SGHTA and CDR2 is FQGTGA. The CDR3 has 13 amino acids. In nucleotides, the CDR3 is TGTGCCAGCAGCTTATCTAAATATGAGACCCAGTACTTC. The encoded protein is CASSLSKYETQYF.